This T cell receptor beta chain was retrieved from a study of cytomegalovirus exposure and HLA in healthy donors (dated by TCRdb to about 2017). For the wider study: An earlier analysis of several hundred of the donors reported 276 Gb of sequence data and 90 million to 120 million unique TCR beta sequences obtained from some 170 million T cells. The T cell repertoires of around 730 subjects were profiled by immunosequencing and related to cytomegalovirus serostatus. On average, around 240,000 unique TCR beta nucleotide sequences were sequenced per donor among several hundred genotyped donors of the cohort, with roughly 19% of those sequences being non-productive. An earlier analysis of 500 to 650 of the donors applied high-throughput TCR beta sequencing to assess whether each TCR beta V gene segment acted as functional or pseudogenic. A handful of DR-DQ haplotypes were handled as single units for association and clustering because linkage in the cohort was strong. A later analysis re-analyzed previously published TCR beta repertoires from 660 or so donors and added high-resolution HLA genotyping to study TCR occurrence patterns. All discovery cohort repertoires had been generated using a single sequencing platform. The study was designed to test whether signatures of past pathogen exposure could be identified by cataloging public T cell receptors. Rather than using new phenotypic data, the later analysis identified candidate immune exposures from TCR beta sequences and from how often those sequences occurred across donors. Donor age, sex, ethnicity and CMV serostatus were compiled together with the repertoire data. Besides the first cohort of around 700 subjects, a separate validation cohort made up of roughly 130 different subjects was used. About 300 gigabases of sequencing data and around 88 million unique TCR sequences made up an early release that covered under 750 HLA-typed donors. Of the approximately 400 genotyped donors, approximately 83% fell in the genetic ancestry cluster associated with self-reported Caucasian donors. Class I and class II HLA loci were covered by the typing at four-digit resolution. A later genetic analysis used genome-wide SNP genotypes for about 60% of the 666 donors, treating that subset as a discovery cohort. To predict cytomegalovirus infection status, the study combined high-throughput TCR immunosequencing, statistical association of individual TCRs with disease status, and machine learning. The number of typed donors differed by locus: roughly 620-630 for A, B, C, DRB1 and DQB1; 522 for DQA1; 606 for DPA1; and some 470 for DPB1.

A remark on this clone: The clone's antigen remains unknown. Per-nucleotide qualities are absent, and no much larger clonotype sits a single base away.

What the research found in general, with its limitations: Sequencing depth was assumed to be roughly uniform across donors in the presence/absence analyses, though that assumption may not hold. The study gave a list of around 170 TCR beta chains associated with cytomegalovirus. Some IMGT-functional V segments, including TRBV6-2 and TRBV6-3, could not be distinguished by the 87-base-pair reads and were therefore excluded. A further reported finding was that TCR beta sequences accurately predicted the HLA-A and HLA-B alleles for most subjects in the first cohort. Strong co-occurrence of HLA alleles, especially DR and DQ, made assigning TCR associations to individual alleles difficult. HLA typing was unavailable for some donors at each locus, so association tests used only the typed subset. In a later analysis, 16,951 TCR beta sequences were associated with specific HLA alleles at a false discovery rate of 0.05. In an earlier analysis of 587 of the donors, most TCR beta V segments were observed in productive rearrangements about 90% or about 30% of the time, broadly matching IMGT annotations. In vitro tests confirmed that a few of the cytomegalovirus-associated TCR beta chains recognize cytomegalovirus antigens. The sequencing pipeline was judged likely to have produced a cluster of highly shared sequence variants as a technical artifact. Most CMV-associated TCR beta chains appeared to be HLA-restricted in a later analysis, and the HLA associations seemed to be driven largely by CMV exposure. The cohort was sequenced for TCR beta chains only, and without alpha or paired-chain data the features that could be detected were limited. According to a later genetic analysis, donors in an Asian-associated ancestry cluster had fewer N-insertions in productive TCRs than the roughly 660-donor mean. According to a later analysis, TCR association rates differed among HLA loci, with DRB1 alleles showing the most associated TCRs and HLA-C alleles showing the fewest. Because counts were too low, 15 to 20 rarely observed V segments, including chromosome 9 orphons, were excluded from the earlier analysis of about 500 of the donors. A later analysis reported that several top co-occurrence clusters appeared linked to parvovirus B19, influenza, CMV and Epstein-Barr virus. A later genetic analysis associated a missense DCLRE1C variant with V-gene and J-gene trimming of TCR beta chains, and an independent cohort replicated the association. Correlated functional status among segregating V segments might be attributable to linkage disequilibrium, but an unknown experimental factor could not be ruled out. A later analysis found that HLA-associated TCR beta chains were more clonally expanded and had lower generation probabilities than equally common non-associated chains. Most TCR sequences were seen in very few donors, while some public TCRs were found in many individuals. For the cohort, immune exposure information was limited to CMV serostatus. The authors suggested that the approach could potentially be generalized to other disease states and immunological phenotypes. In both the original and validation cohorts, the classifier was reported to diagnose cytomegalovirus status with high specificity and sensitivity.

The library relied on the immunoSEQ multiplex PCR assay. A mixture of 60 forward primers for TCR Vbeta segments and 13 reverse primers for TCR Jbeta segments was used in the multiplex PCR. Amplification of the CDR3 region of rearranged TCR beta genes was performed with a multiplex PCR assay on genomic DNA. The amplified TCR beta libraries were sequenced on the Illumina HiSeq System as 87-base-pair reads. The study's own analysis went as follows. A later analysis tallied some 79 million unique TCR beta chains across the 666 repertoires, and approximately 9.9 million of those chains were shared by two or more donors. Raw reads were error-corrected and collapsed into unique sequences with a nearest-neighbor algorithm that merged closely related sequences to remove PCR and sequencing errors. V, D and J gene segments were assigned by aligning CDR3 sequences to IMGT reference sequences. Each retained sequence needed at least a six-nucleotide match to both a V gene segment and a J gene segment. Rearrangements were classified as productive when the CDR3 lacked stop codons and remained in frame with V and J, and all other rearrangements were classified as non-productive. Following IMGT convention, CDR3 was defined as the stretch from the second conserved V-encoded cysteine up to the conserved J-encoded phenylalanine. The earlier analysis of about 560 of the donors excluded any sequence lacking an unambiguous match to a single V gene segment. An earlier analysis of 587 of the donors called V segments functional above 56.7% productive rearrangements and segregating when the between-donor standard deviation exceeded 5%. A statistical classification framework was built for diagnosing cytomegalovirus status from the catalog of TCR beta chain sequences. A later analysis assigned V and J genes by comparing TCR nucleotide sequences with IMGT/GENE-DB human TR gene sequences. In a later analysis, CDR3 sequences and most-parsimonious VDJ recombination scenarios were assigned using the TCRdist pipeline. In a later analysis, every TCR beta chain was defined by the combination of its CDR3 amino acid sequence and its V-gene family, and reads without a unique V-gene family were dropped. In a later analysis, fewer than 650 highly shared, low-generation-probability nucleotide sequences were removed to address suspected cross-contamination and a sequencing artifact. In a later analysis, a clonal expansion index was calculated for each public chain from normalized within-repertoire ranks of inferred template counts. A later analysis computed generation probabilities with a VDJ recombination model fitted to out-of-frame rearrangements, and checked the results against IGoR. In a later analysis, hypergeometric tests were used to score TCR-TCR, TCR-HLA and TCR-CMV co-occurrence, with a repertoire-size bias correction applied to TCR pairs. A later analysis estimated false discovery rates by permuting HLA or CMV assignments 20 times. In a later analysis, co-occurring TCRs were grouped with DBSCAN, and TCRdist sequence similarity was added when clustering was performed within HLA-allele-positive subsets. For co-occurrence clustering, repertoires with fewer than 30,000 or more than 120,000 public chains were excluded, along with 4 to 6 repertoires with anomalous nucleotide sharing. TCRdb provides this immuneACCESS table in a form limited to in-frame rearrangements. Some clones are lacking; in checked studies, under half of them reflect an unresolved V gene, and why the rest are absent is not known. That table gives V, J and clone size, and the DNA gave D and trimming. The sample table contains some 20,000 clones; only one count was recorded for about 77% of them. The ten largest clones add up to more than 3% of the sample.

In total, roughly 710 healthy bone marrow donors made up the cohort. Cohort members were all nominally healthy when sampled, although unrecorded immune exposures were likely present. The donor tested CMV seronegative and was one of the 352 seronegative cohort members. Each donor provided a peripheral blood sample, and peripheral blood mononuclear cells were used for TCR beta sequencing. The Qiagen DNeasy Blood Extraction Kit was used to extract genomic DNA from the blood cell samples. Looking up the germline V gene yields CDR1 SGHAT and CDR2 FQNNGV. V and J lose 2 bases and 12 bases, and a span of 22 bases separates them. The CDR3 has 15 amino acids, counting the end cysteine and phenylalanine. Here the CDR3 DNA is all that survives: 45 bases in frame from base 1.

The rearrangement joined TRBV11-2 to TRBJ1-1, with no confident D gene call. The sequenced sample was PBMCs. This sequence was found in a man in his late teens or twenties in good health and CMV-seronegative. The CDR3 here reads CASSLTDSHRGRTFF. Here is the DNA: TGTGCCAGCAGCTTAACGGATAGCCATAGAGGGAGGACTTTCTTT.